These 32 T cell receptor beta chains were sequenced from one sample in a study of blood T cell repertoires in COVID-19. Sequenced by immunoSEQ multiplex PCR; TCRdb stores in-frame clones only, minus some. This sample has roughly 500,000 clones, with over 75% found just once. The material sequenced was peripheral blood. The receptors were gathered from a human donor in a cohort sampled during active COVID-19.

This chain connects TRBV19 to TRBJ2-7; TRBD2 aligns across 9 bases. This CDR3 is built from 14 residues. Per the germline V gene, CDR1 is LNHDA and CDR2 is SQIVND (reference sequence). With V trimmed by 5 bases and J by 3 bases, 5 bases remained unmatched. The CDR3 bases are TGTGCCAGTAGTCGGACTAGCGACAACTACGAGCAGTACTTC. It encodes CASSRTSDNYEQYF.

This chain connects TRBV28 to TRBJ1-2, with 9 nucleotides matching TRBD1. Germline-derived CDR1 and CDR2 are MDHEN and SYDVKM. Losses at the gene ends were 2 bases for V and 3 bases for J; bases not matched to a gene: 4. The CDR3 loop spans 15 amino acids. As DNA, the CDR3 is TGTGCCAGCAGTTTAATGACAGGGGGTGACTATGGCTACACCTTC. Translated, it gives CASSLMTGGDYGYTF.

This clone is a singleton in its sample. In DNA, the CDR3 is TGTGCCAGCAGCCCTCGGGATCTTGCGGAGGGCTGGGAGCAGTACTTC. Amino acids: CASSPRDLAEGWEQYF. The rearrangement uses TRBV21-1 and TRBJ2-7; TRBD2 is the table's D call and was not checked against the DNA. TRBV21-1 is tagged as a pseudogene. The CDR3 contains 16 residues.

The rearrangement joins TRBV4-1 to TRBJ2-3; 7 bases match TRBD1. Germline CDR1 reads MGHRA; CDR2 reads YSYEKL. The length of the CDR3 is 15 residues. With V trimmed by 3 bases and J by 0 bases, 3 bases remained unmatched. The DNA of the CDR3 is TGCGCCAGCAGCCAGGAACAGGGGAGCACAGATACGCAGTATTTT. The encoded protein is CASSQEQGSTDTQYF.

This sequence joins TRBV5-1 and TRBJ1-1, with 9 bases matching TRBD1. From germline, CDR1 is SGHRS and CDR2 YFSETQ. The V and J ends lost 5 bases and 5 bases, in that order; junction bases with no gene match: 7. The CDR3 sequence is 14 residues long. CDR3 DNA sequence: TGCGCCAGCAGTTCCGGGACAGGGAGAACTGAAGCTTTCTTT. Translating it yields CASSSGTGRTEAFF.

This rearrangement joins TRBV7-3 to TRBJ2-5; D ambiguous. The CDR3 has 14 residues. V lost 2 bases and J 4 bases, leaving 11 bases between the germline ends. CDR1 SGHTA and CDR2 FQGTGA come from the germline V gene. CDR3 DNA sequence: TGTGCCAGCAGCTTACACGGTTCCCTAGAGACCCAGTACTTC. Protein product: CASSLHGSLETQYF.

V gene TRBV3-1 (or the pseudogene TRBV3-2) combines with J gene TRBJ2-5; maybe TRBD2 (6 bases). This CDR3 spans 14 amino acids. The germline V and J ends were trimmed by 5 bases and 2 bases, with 12 bases remaining between them. CDR1 LGHDT and CDR2 YNNKEL come from the germline V gene (reference sequence). The CDR3 here is CASSERREQETQYF. The CDR3 coding sequence is TGTGCCAGCAGCGAGCGGCGGGAACAAGAGACCCAGTACTTC.

This clone is a singleton in its sample. This chain uses TRBV18 with TRBJ1-1, with D uncertain. Per germline, CDR1 KGHSH and CDR2 LQKENI. The CDR3 is made up of 13 amino acids. V was shortened by 2 bases and J by 8 bases, with 12 bases between the two germline ends. In DNA form, the CDR3 reads TGTGCCAGCTCACCATTTGGGCAGTCCGAAGCTTTCTTT. Translating gives CASSPFGQSEAFF.

This clone was counted a single time. The chain is built from TRBV4-3 and TRBJ2-7; D uncertain. Germline V CDR1 and CDR2: LGHNA, YSLEER. V shed 0 bases and J shed 3 bases, with 12 bases lying between them. The CDR3 contains 15 residues. This CDR3 reads CASSQEHSQLYEQYF. DNA of the CDR3: TGCGCCAGCAGCCAAGAGCACAGCCAACTCTACGAGCAGTACTTC.

Of note for this clone: Other nucleotide sequences from this sample produce the same CDR3. The V call is TRBV28, the J call TRBJ1-4, with D maybe TRBD1 (5 bases). Trimming removed 1 base from V and 6 bases from J, with 9 bases in between. Germline CDR1 is MDHEN and CDR2 is SYDVKM. The CDR3 runs to 14 residues. The DNA of the CDR3 is TGTGCCAGCAGTTTATTGGGGGGTTATGAAAAACTGTTTTTT. The encoded protein is CASSLLGGYEKLFF.

The CDR3 DNA reads as TGTGCCAGTAGTATAGTTCTACGCCCAAAAGAGACCCAGTACTTC. Its translation is CASSIVLRPKETQYF. V and J are TRBV19 and TRBJ2-5; D gene unclear. With 1 base removed from V and 3 bases from J, the gap between germline ends came to 12 bases. CDR1 and CDR2 (germline): LNHDA, SQIVND (reference sequence). The CDR3 runs 15 residues.

This chain connects TRBV27 to TRBJ1-5; TRBD1 matches at 9 bases. CDR1 MNHEY and CDR2 SMNVEV come from the germline V gene (reference sequence). Losses at the gene ends were 5 bases for V and 4 bases for J; bases not matched to a gene: 6. This CDR3 contains 15 residues. The CDR3 spells CASSRDRDWNQPQHF. The CDR3 DNA reads as TGTGCCAGCAGTAGGGACAGGGACTGGAATCAGCCCCAGCATTTT.

This chain uses TRBV5-1 with TRBJ1-1; unclear D gene. The CDR3 has 14 residues. V was cut by 4 bases and J by 2 bases, with 12 bases left in between. Per the germline V gene, CDR1 is SGHRS and CDR2 is YFSETQ. The CDR3 DNA follows: TGCGCCAGCAGCCCGGGTTCAGTTAACACTGAAGCTTTCTTT. Its protein is CASSPGSVNTEAFF.

The chain is built from TRBV15 and TRBJ1-2; D uncertain. With 1 base removed from V and 6 bases from J, the gap between germline ends came to 12 bases. The CDR3 contains 14 residues. Germline lookup yields CDR1 LNHNV and CDR2 YYDKDF (reference sequence). DNA for the CDR3: TGTGCCACCAGCAGAGTTGGAGGCGAGGATGGCTACACCTTC. It encodes CATSRVGGEDGYTF.

This clone was recorded once. The chain joins TRBV6-5 to TRBJ2-7, with no clear D. Germline assignment: CDR1 MNHEY and CDR2 SVGAGI. The CDR3 runs 15 residues. V was pared by 0 bases and J by 3 bases, with 12 bases between. CDR3 residues: CASSYSSGGVYEQYF. Here the CDR3 DNA reads TGTGCCAGCAGTTACTCGAGTGGCGGAGTCTACGAGCAGTACTTC.

This chain uses TRBV21-1 with TRBJ1-1; the table's D call, TRBD1, has no DNA check behind it. TRBV21-1 is a known pseudogene. CDR3 length: 14 amino acids. In DNA, the CDR3 is TGTGCCAGCAGCGGATCCAGGGGGGACACTGAAGCTTTCTTT. Protein sequence: CASSGSRGDTEAFF.

This clone was detected once. This chain uses TRBV7-9 with TRBJ2-1; 10 positions agree with TRBD2. Germline lookup yields CDR1 SEHNR and CDR2 FQNEAQ (reference sequence). Losses at the gene ends were 3 bases for V and 0 bases for J; bases not matched to a gene: 8. The CDR3 spans 18 residues. CDR3 sequence: CASSFWTSGLSSYNEQFF. DNA of the CDR3: TGTGCCAGCAGCTTTTGGACTAGCGGCCTGAGCTCCTACAATGAGCAGTTCTTC.

The chain combines TRBV10-3 with TRBJ2-3; TRBD2 agrees at 7 bases. Germline values: CDR1 ENHRY, CDR2 SYGVKD. The J segment lost 1 base and the V segment lost 10 bases, leaving 11 bases of the junction unmatched. The CDR3 extends over 15 amino acids. In DNA form, the CDR3 reads TGTGCCACTTTAACCCGGGGGGAAGGCACAGATACGCAGTATTTT. It yields the protein CATLTRGEGTDTQYF.

J is TRBJ2-2 and V is TRBV30; maybe TRBD1 (5 bases). This CDR3 spans 14 amino acids. V dropped 4 bases and J dropped 6 bases, with 15 bases sitting between them. The V gene's germline CDR1 is GTSNPN and CDR2 SVGIG (reference sequence). CDR3 amino acids: CAWIKGDRSGELFF. CDR3 bases: TGTGCCTGGATTAAAGGGGATCGTTCCGGGGAGCTGTTTTTT.

J is TRBJ2-6 and V is TRBV19, with 8 bases identical to TRBD1. Trimming cost V 3 bases and J 2 bases; bases outside gene matches: 6. CDR3 length: 17 residues. CDR1 and CDR2 (germline): LNHDA, SQIVND (reference sequence). Here the CDR3 reads CASSIQSGGTGANVLTF. CDR3 in DNA: TGTGCCAGTAGTATCCAGTCAGGGGGCACTGGGGCCAACGTCCTGACTTTC. The complete variable domain, with remaining parts taken from reference TRBV19 and TRBJ2-6, reads DGGITQSPKYLFRKEGQNVTLSCEQNLNHDAMYWYRQDPGQGLRLIYYSQIVNDFQKGDIAEGYSVSREKKESFPLTVTSAQKNPTAFYLCASSIQSGGTGANVLTFGAGSRLTVL.

The chain employs TRBV9 and TRBJ2-7; D is perhaps TRBD2 (5 bases). Trimming removed 3 bases at V and 7 bases at J, with 8 bases between. Germline CDR1 SGDLS, CDR2 YYNGEE. The CDR3 contains 11 residues. The CDR3 sequence: CASSASGEQYF. In DNA form, the CDR3 reads TGTGCCAGCAGCGCCTCGGGAGAGCAGTACTTC.

The rearrangement links TRBV2 to TRBJ1-1; no definite D call. V was cut by 3 bases and J by 10 bases, with 9 bases left in between. Looked up from germline, CDR1 is SNHLY and CDR2 is FYNNEI. The CDR3 is 11 amino acids. CDR3 DNA sequence: TGTGCCAGCAGTGAGAAAACAGTAGCTTTCTTT. This gives the protein CASSEKTVAFF. The variable domain in full, completed from reference TRBV2 and TRBJ1-1, reads EPEVTQTPSHQVTQMGQEVILRCVPISNHLYFYWYRQILGQKVEFLVSFYNNEISEKSEIFDDQFSVERPDGSNFTLKIRSTKLEDSAMYFCASSEKTVAFFGQGTRLTVV.

This rearrangement joins TRBV7-9 to TRBJ2-1; 9 nucleotides align to TRBD1. Unmatched junction bases numbered 1, after V lost 3 bases and J lost 4 bases. Germline CDR1 is SEHNR and CDR2 is FQNEAQ (reference sequence). The CDR3 is 14 amino acids. The CDR3 nucleotides are TGTGCCAGCAGCTTCGACAGGGGGTACAATGAGCAGTTCTTC. As protein: CASSFDRGYNEQFF.

This rearrangement joins TRBV19 to TRBJ1-1; no clear D gene. Germline CDR1 reads LNHDA; CDR2 reads SQIVND (reference sequence). Trimming removed 10 bases from V and 1 base from J, with 13 bases in between. CDR3 length: 13 residues. The CDR3 is CATLGPANTEAFF. CDR3 DNA sequence: TGTGCCACCCTTGGGCCAGCGAACACTGAAGCTTTCTTT.

This clone turned up a few times. A junction boundary mismatches the germline segment, possibly from a read error. The chain uses TRBV19 and TRBJ1-2; 7 bases match TRBD1. Germline V gives CDR1 LNHDA, CDR2 SQIVND (reference sequence). The length of the CDR3 is 15 residues. The CDR3 reads CASSPSSGTAYDYTF. The CDR3 nucleotides read TGTGCCAGTAGCCCGTCATCCGGGACAGCGTATGACTACACCTTC.

The rearrangement joins TRBV4-1 to TRBJ1-1; 9 positions match TRBD1. The CDR3 runs to 15 residues. Trimming removed 7 bases from V and 5 bases from J; junction bases left unmatched: 11. The germline gives CDR1 MGHRA, CDR2 YSYEKL. The CDR3 sequence: CASTRGQGLETEAFF. The CDR3, as DNA: TGCGCCAGCACCCGGGGACAGGGTTTGGAGACTGAAGCTTTCTTT.

The V gene is TRBV7-9, the J gene TRBJ2-4, with 11 bases matching TRBD1. Germline V lookup: CDR1 SEHNR, CDR2 FQNEAQ (reference sequence). CDR3 length equals 19 residues. V dropped 1 base and J dropped 0; count of bases not matched to a gene: 8. The CDR3 DNA follows: TGTGCCAGCAGCTTAGGAAGGACAGGGGGCCTGCTAGCCAAAAACATTCAGTACTTC. It encodes CASSLGRTGGLLAKNIQYF. Full variable domain (remainder filled in from reference TRBV7-9 and TRBJ2-4): DTGVSQNPRHKITKRGQNVTFRCDPISEHNRLYWYRQTLGQGPEFLTYFQNEAQLEKSRLLSDRFSAERPKGSFSTLEIQRTEQGDSAMYLCASSLGRTGGLLAKNIQYFGAGTRLSVL.

This clone was counted only a few times. V and J are TRBV5-4 and TRBJ1-1; D is uncertain. The CDR3 is 15 amino acids. Germline V lookup: CDR1 SGHNT, CDR2 YYREEE (reference sequence). The germline V and J ends were trimmed by 4 bases and 0 bases, with 13 bases remaining between them. In nucleotides, the CDR3 is TGTGCCAGCAGCCCCCGGGTGGACTTGAACACTGAAGCTTTCTTT. It encodes CASSPRVDLNTEAFF.

This sequence joins TRBV29-1 and TRBJ1-2; 10 bases are shared with TRBD1. This CDR3 region has 14 residues. V lost 6 bases to trimming and J lost 8 bases; unmatched junction nucleotides: 12. Germline V gives CDR1 SQVTM, CDR2 ANQGSEA. CDR3: CSVIGQGEVRGYTF. CDR3 bases: TGCAGCGTGATCGGACAGGGGGAGGTTAGGGGCTACACCTTC.

The chain joins TRBV25-1 to TRBJ2-2; 10 nucleotides match TRBD1. The CDR3 runs to 15 residues. V gave up 6 bases and J gave up 4 bases; unmatched junction bases: 5. Germline V gene sequence: CDR1 MGHDK, CDR2 SYGVNS. The CDR3 DNA follows: TGTGCCAGCAGGCCGACAGGGGGCGCCACCGGGGAGCTGTTTTTT. Its protein is CASRPTGGATGELFF.

The gene calls are TRBV19 and TRBJ1-2, with D unclear. The germline V gene encodes CDR1 LNHDA and CDR2 SQIVND (reference sequence). Trimming left V 0 bases short and J 8 bases short, with 10 bases between. The CDR3 contains 13 residues. This CDR3 is CASSIDFSVGYTF. The CDR3 DNA sequence: TGTGCCAGTAGTATAGATTTTAGTGTCGGCTACACCTTC.

The genes are TRBV5-6 and TRBJ1-1, with D unclear. The CDR3 is 12 amino acids. From germline, CDR1 is SGHDT and CDR2 YYEEEE. Trimming stripped 5 bases from V and 3 bases from J, with 8 bases between. CDR3 residues: CASSTSYTEAFF. Written as DNA, the CDR3 is TGTGCCAGCAGTACGAGTTACACTGAAGCTTTCTTT.